This TCR beta chain emerged from a study of cytomegalovirus exposure and HLA in healthy donors. Among the 100 to 150 subjects of the validation cohort, separate from the roughly 700-subject first cohort, were the donors. Sequencing was performed with immunoSEQ multiplex PCR; in TCRdb, only in-frame clones are kept and a portion is missing. Of 250,000 to 400,000 clones listed, over 75% are singletons. Comment on this clone: Antigen unknown.

Study results and caveats: Across donors, most TCRs were seen rarely, yet some public ones were widespread. The study put some 150 TCR beta chains on its list as cytomegalovirus-associated.

Source material: PBMCs. The clonotype originates from a man in his thirties or forties in good health and CMV-seronegative.

DNA for the CDR3: TGTGCCAGTAGTATTGCCAGCGGGGGGGCCTTCCCAGATACGCAGTATTTT. This sequence encodes CASSIASGGAFPDTQYF. The chain combines TRBV19 with TRBJ2-3, with 10 bases identical to TRBD2. Germline values: CDR1 LNHDA, CDR2 SQIVND (reference sequence). The CDR3 loop spans 17 amino acids. With V trimmed by 3 bases and J by 4 bases, 10 bases remained unmatched.